This T cell receptor (beta chain) stems from a study of long-term antiretroviral therapy in people with HIV. Study observations and caveats: Transplant donor controls retained higher diversity, though diversity increased after ART. Possibly under older ART regimens, blood was drawn between the mid-2000s and the late 2010s.

Version v3.0 of the immunoSEQ assay was performed at survey level. Repertoires were generated with immunoSEQ multiplex PCR, while TCRdb's copy carries only in-frame clones and drops some. The sample has over 25,000 clones, approximately 80% seen once; the top ten hold roughly 9.5%. This clone was counted once. Its cognate antigen is unknown. The V gene's germline CDR1 is GTSNPN and CDR2 SVGIG (reference sequence). The length of the CDR3 is 15 residues. With 2 bases clipped from V and 8 bases from J, the junction kept 7 bases outside the gene matches. Sequences were derived from unsorted PBMCs, sampled 3 years after starting antiretroviral therapy. The chain uses TRBV30 and TRBJ2-6; 9 bases match TRBD1. The source is a man in his forties with HIV. The CDR3 sequence: CAWSLLDRGTNVLTF. CDR3 bases: TGTGCCTGGAGTTTACTGGACAGGGGAACCAACGTCCTGACTTTC.